Below, 23 T cell receptor beta chains from the same sample are listed, as sequenced in a study of PD-1 blockade in classical Hodgkin lymphoma. As to time point: cycle 4 day 1 (C4D1), after more than five weeks of nivolumab. Following autologous stem cell transplantation, relapse occurred in every patient, and exposure to brentuximab vedotin varied. Here immunoSEQ multiplex PCR was the method, and the copy in TCRdb shows in-frame clones only, minus some. The sample has about 31,000 clones, about four fifths seen once. The source was peripheral blood mononuclear cells (PBMCs), collected before the fourth cycle of nivolumab. These receptor sequences come from a human donor with classical Hodgkin lymphoma.

The chain uses TRBV28 and TRBJ1-5; a weak D match, TRBD1 (6 bases). This CDR3 spans 21 amino acids. Germline CDR1 reads MDHEN; CDR2 reads SYDVKM. V was cut by 6 bases and J by 1 base, with 31 bases left in between. For the CDR3, the DNA is TGTGCCAGCAGGGTGCGGGTTTTTCGGGGGCCCAGGGGCGTAAGCAATCAGCCCCAGCATTTT. Residues: CASRVRVFRGPRGVSNQPQHF.

J is TRBJ1-1 and V is TRBV2; D uncertain. The germline V and J ends were trimmed by 6 bases and 11 bases, with 22 bases remaining between them. This CDR3 is 14 amino acids long. CDR1 is SNHLY, CDR2 FYNNEI, per germline. The CDR3 bases are TGTGCCAGCAGGCTTCAGGCCTCCGGGTGGGTGGCTTTCTTT. Protein: CASRLQASGWVAFF.

This clone was observed a handful of times. The chain carries TRBV6-5 and TRBJ2-3; D is unclear. CDR3 length equals 15 residues. V lost 0 bases and J 2 bases, leaving 9 bases between the germline ends. CDR1 MNHEY and CDR2 SVGAGI come from the germline V gene. In nucleotides, the CDR3 is TGTGCCAGCAGTTACTCGAGTGGGTTCACAGATACGCAGTATTTT. Its translation is CASSYSSGFTDTQYF.

CDR3 region: CASSISSGTDTQYF. CDR3 nucleotides: TGTGCCAGCAGCATTAGCAGCGGCACAGATACGCAGTATTTT. This chain links TRBV9 with TRBJ2-3; no firm D call. Trimming removed 4 bases from V and 1 base from J, with 10 bases in between. The CDR3 covers 14 residues. The germline V gene encodes CDR1 SGDLS and CDR2 YYNGEE. Filled out from reference TRBV9 and TRBJ2-3, the complete variable domain reads DSGVTQTPKHLITATGQRVTLRCSPRSGDLSVYWYQQSLDQGLQFLIQYYNGEERAKGNILERFSAQQFPDLHSELNLSSLELGDSALYFCASSISSGTDTQYFGPGTRLTVL.

This clone was counted once. This chain links TRBV4-2 with TRBJ2-5, with a possible D match to TRBD1 (6 bases). Trimming shortened V by 2 bases and J by 2 bases, and 15 bases separated the two germline ends. CDR1 is LGHNA, CDR2 YNFKEQ, per germline. The CDR3 is 16 amino acids. The CDR3 spells CASSQQTGSGQETQYF. The CDR3, as DNA: TGTGCCAGCAGCCAACAGACAGGATCCGGTCAAGAGACCCAGTACTTC.

The chain links TRBV11-2 to TRBJ1-1, with unresolved D. The germline gives CDR1 SGHAT, CDR2 FQNNGV. The CDR3 consists of 16 residues. The V end lost 5 bases, the J end lost 6 bases, and 22 bases lay between the germline ends. For the CDR3, the DNA is TGTGCCAGCAGCACTCGATCCGGGATCTACTACCCTGAAGCTTTCTTT. It encodes CASSTRSGIYYPEAFF.

This clone occurred once. The chain is built from TRBV7-2 and TRBJ1-1; 7 bases align to TRBD1. The CDR3 has 14 residues. J was trimmed by 4 bases and V by 5 bases; bases with no gene match: 7. From germline, CDR1 is SGHTA and CDR2 FQGNSA. CDR3 amino acids: CASSPQTGSTEAFF. The CDR3 DNA follows: TGTGCCAGCAGCCCCCAGACAGGGAGCACTGAAGCTTTCTTT.

This chain joins TRBV11-2 and TRBJ1-1; D remains unclear. Per germline, CDR1 SGHAT and CDR2 FQNNGV. The CDR3 has 15 residues. The V and J ends lost 8 bases and 4 bases respectively, with 20 bases between them. Written as DNA, the CDR3 is TGTGCCAGCGGTGACCGATGGGGAGTTAGCACTGAAGCTTTCTTT. This translates into CASGDRWGVSTEAFF.

The chain uses TRBV7-6 and TRBJ1-1; no clear D. Germline CDR1 reads SGHVS; CDR2 reads FNYEAQ. V was trimmed by 2 bases and J by 6 bases, leaving 16 bases between them. The CDR3 spans 15 residues. The CDR3 loop is CASSLSLDDFAEAFF. In DNA form, the CDR3 reads TGTGCCAGCAGCTTATCGCTGGACGATTTCGCTGAAGCTTTCTTT.

J is TRBJ2-7 and V is TRBV2; D ambiguous. This CDR3 has 12 residues. Germline CDR1 is SNHLY and CDR2 is FYNNEI. The V end lost 8 bases, the J end lost 2 bases, and 10 bases lay between the germline ends. The CDR3 region has the DNA TGTGCCAGCTACCGCCCAACCTACGAGCAGTACGTC. This sequence encodes CASYRPTYEQYV.

This clone has a handful of counts. An end of the junction does not agree with germline; a read error may underlie this. The V gene is TRBV2, the J gene TRBJ1-1; 10 nucleotides match TRBD1. The CDR3 sequence is 16 residues long. CDR1 is SNHLY, CDR2 FYNNEI, per germline. CDR3 sequence: CASREGTGVSSTEAFF. The CDR3, as DNA: TGTGCCAGCAGGGAAGGGACAGGGGTATCGTCCACTGAAGCTTTCTTT. The full variable domain, its missing parts supplied by reference TRBV2 and TRBJ1-1, is EPEVTQTPSHQVTQMGQEVILRCVPISNHLYFYWYRQILGQKVEFLVSFYNNEISEKSEIFDDQFSVERPDGSNFTLKIRSTKLEDSAMYFCASREGTGVSSTEAFFGQGTRLTVV.

This chain joins TRBV27 and TRBJ1-1; D gene unclear. Germline V gene lookup returns CDR1 MNHEY and CDR2 SMNVEV (reference sequence). The V and J ends lost 6 bases and 1 base respectively, with 9 bases between them. The CDR3 contains 13 residues. CDR3 sequence: CASRIHGNTEAFF. CDR3 in DNA: TGTGCCAGCAGAATACACGGGAACACTGAAGCTTTCTTT.

The chain uses TRBV6-1 and TRBJ1-2; D perhaps matches TRBD1 (5 bases). This CDR3 is built from 14 residues. Per germline, CDR1 MNHNS and CDR2 SASEGT. Deletions cut 5 bases from V and 2 bases from J, with 12 bases between. CDR3 in amino acids: CASSSGLGNYGYTF. CDR3 sequence (DNA): TGTGCCAGCAGTTCGGGACTGGGAAACTATGGCTACACCTTC.

The table lists this clone with a few counts. The rearrangement joins TRBV6-4 to TRBJ1-1; D is ambiguous. The V gene's germline CDR1 is MRHNA and CDR2 SNTAGT. There are 13 residues in the CDR3. V was pared by 4 bases and J by 1 base, with 7 bases between. CDR3 region: CASSVEQNTEAFF. The CDR3 DNA is TGTGCCAGCAGTGTAGAACAGAACACTGAAGCTTTCTTT.

The V call is TRBV7-6, the J call TRBJ2-5; the D gene is possibly TRBD1 (5 bases). The CDR3 has 16 amino acids. The V end was cut by 0 bases, the J end by 5 bases, with 16 bases between. The germline gives CDR1 SGHVS, CDR2 FNYEAQ. The CDR3 protein is CASSLAPPQGWETQYF. The CDR3 DNA follows: TGTGCCAGCAGCTTAGCCCCGCCCCAGGGTTGGGAGACCCAGTACTTC.

CDR3 coding DNA: TGTGCCAGCAGTTACGCGGGAGGGCGGGGGACGCAGTATTTT. This translates into CASSYAGGRGTQYF. V is TRBV6-5 and J is TRBJ2-3; 9 nucleotides match TRBD2. Looked up from germline, CDR1 is MNHEY and CDR2 is SVGAGI. The CDR3 covers 14 residues. V trimming: 2 bases; J trimming: 9 bases; junction bases outside the gene matches: 6.

V and J are TRBV19 and TRBJ2-7, with D maybe TRBD2 (6 bases). CDR1 and CDR2 from the germline V gene are LNHDA and SQIVND (reference sequence). The germline V and J ends were trimmed by 5 bases and 3 bases, with 23 bases remaining between them. The CDR3 runs 17 residues. The CDR3 here is CASSPTFGAGPVYEQYF. The CDR3, as DNA: TGTGCCAGTAGTCCCACGTTTGGGGCGGGACCCGTCTACGAGCAGTACTTC.

The V and J genes are TRBV4-1 and TRBJ1-2, with D possibly matching TRBD1 (6 bases). Germline V lookup: CDR1 MGHRA, CDR2 YSYEKL. V lost 1 base and J lost 8, with 14 bases in between. The CDR3 spans 14 residues. The CDR3 bases are TGCGCCAGCAGCCAAGCCACGGGGGCGTACGGCTACACCTTC. The encoded protein is CASSQATGAYGYTF.

The chain couples TRBV5-1 to TRBJ1-4; D unresolved. CDR3 size: 14 residues. V lost 3 bases and J 2 bases, leaving 8 bases between the germline ends. In germline, CDR1 is SGHRS, CDR2 YFSETQ. CDR3 bases: TGCGCCAGCAGCTCCGACGGCACTAATGAAAAACTGTTTTTT. Encoded protein: CASSSDGTNEKLFF.

This chain joins TRBV2 and TRBJ2-1; D might be TRBD2 (6 bases). V lost 4 bases and J 10 bases, leaving 11 bases between the germline ends. Germline assignment: CDR1 SNHLY and CDR2 FYNNEI. The CDR3 is 12 residues long. The CDR3 nucleotides read TGTGCCAGCAGTGTACTAGCTTGGGAGCAGTTCTTC. This translates into CASSVLAWEQFF.

The chain uses TRBV2 and TRBJ1-2; no clear D. The CDR3 runs 15 residues. Germline V gene lookup returns CDR1 SNHLY and CDR2 FYNNEI. Deletions cut 2 bases from V and 3 bases from J, with 13 bases between. The CDR3 coding sequence is TGTGCCAGCAGTGAAAGAGGTTTTGAGGACTATGGCTACACCTTC. Its protein product is CASSERGFEDYGYTF.

The chain combines TRBV4-3 with TRBJ2-5; TRBD1 matches 8 bases. J gave up 5 bases and V 1 base, and 3 bases lay outside the gene matches. The germline V gene encodes CDR1 LGHNA and CDR2 YSLEER. The CDR3 sequence is 14 residues long. CDR3 nucleotide sequence: TGCGCCAGCAGCCAAGGCGGACAGGGTGAGACCCAGTACTTC. It translates to CASSQGGQGETQYF.

The chain couples TRBV10-3 to TRBJ2-2; 9 bases fit TRBD1. With V trimmed by 2 bases and J by 3 bases, 1 base remained unmatched. The CDR3 has 15 residues. Germline assignment: CDR1 ENHRY and CDR2 SYGVKD. The CDR3 DNA follows: TGTGCCATCAGTGAGGGGGACAGGGACACCGGGGAGCTGTTTTTT. Its translation is CAISEGDRDTGELFF.